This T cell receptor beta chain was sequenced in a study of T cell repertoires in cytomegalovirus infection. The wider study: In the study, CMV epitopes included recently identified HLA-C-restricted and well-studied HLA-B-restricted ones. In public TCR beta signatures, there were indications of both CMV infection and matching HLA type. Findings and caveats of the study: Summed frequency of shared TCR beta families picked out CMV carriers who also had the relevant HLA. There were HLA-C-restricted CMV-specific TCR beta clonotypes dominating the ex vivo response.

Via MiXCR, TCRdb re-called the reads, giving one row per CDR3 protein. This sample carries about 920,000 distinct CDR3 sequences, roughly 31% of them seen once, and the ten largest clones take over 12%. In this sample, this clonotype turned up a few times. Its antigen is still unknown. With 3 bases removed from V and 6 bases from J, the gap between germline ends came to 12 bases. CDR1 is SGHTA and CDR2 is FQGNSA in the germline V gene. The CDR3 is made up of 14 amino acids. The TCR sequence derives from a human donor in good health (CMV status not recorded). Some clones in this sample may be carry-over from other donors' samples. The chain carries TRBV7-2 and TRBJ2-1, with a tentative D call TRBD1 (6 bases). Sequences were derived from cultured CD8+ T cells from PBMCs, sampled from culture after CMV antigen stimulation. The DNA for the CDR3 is TGTGCCAGCAGCTTGATCCTAGGGGGCAATGAGCAGTTCTTC. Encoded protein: CASSLILGGNEQFF.